This T cell receptor beta chain emerged from a study of blood T cell repertoires in COVID-19. Across the whole study: Acute and convalescent COVID-19 samples came from the United States, Italy and Spain. Nucleic acid was either cDNA or gDNA, and it came from T cells, B-cell-depleted T cells, or PBMCs.

V lost 1 base and J 3 bases, leaving 12 bases between the germline ends. The V gene's germline CDR1 is GTSNPN and CDR2 SVGIG (reference sequence). The CDR3 sequence is 15 residues long. Per the original methods: Amplification of reference gene primers was used by the study to estimate nucleated cell counts. The table came from immunoSEQ multiplex PCR; TCRdb's copy has only in-frame clones and leaves some out. V, J and clone size are those of that table, while D and trimming were read from the DNA. Of about 57,000 clones in the sample, 70% to 85% were seen once. Material for sequencing was peripheral blood. This TCR derives from a human donor in a cohort sampled during active COVID-19. V usage is TRBV30 and J usage is TRBJ2-2, with unresolved D. The CDR3 DNA reads as TGTGCCTGGAGTGGAGATCGACTCTACACCGGGGAGCTGTTTTTT. Residues: CAWSGDRLYTGELFF.